The next 23 T cell receptor beta chains were all read from a single sample in a study of blood T cells in healthy people across ages. Through a sample-barcoded 5' primer and a J-beta primer mix, a second PCR was run for roughly 7 to 11 cycles. TCRdb re-called the 5' RACE reads with MiXCR, one entry per CDR3 protein. The repertoire holds some 1,800,000 distinct CDR3 sequences, with about two fifths as singletons. The sequencing sample was made of blood. The receptors shown here come from a human donor in good health.

The rearrangement joins TRBV24-1 to TRBJ1-5; D is unresolved. CDR1 is KGHDR, CDR2 SFDVKD, per germline. The CDR3 totals 14 residues. The V end lost 3 bases, the J end lost 3 bases, and 8 bases lay between the germline ends. This chain's CDR3 is CATSDEAVNQPQHF. The CDR3 nucleotides are TGTGCCACCAGTGATGAGGCAGTCAATCAGCCCCAGCATTTT.

This clonotype was found a few times. The chain carries TRBV5-1 and TRBJ2-1, with D possibly matching TRBD2 (5 bases). Trimming took 7 bases from V and 7 from J, leaving 15 bases between them. The V gene's germline CDR1 is SGHRS and CDR2 YFSETQ. There are 13 residues in the CDR3. In nucleotides, the CDR3 is TGCGCCAGCTCGCCTTGGAGGAAAAATGAGCAGTTCTTC. This codes for CASSPWRKNEQFF.

With regard to this clonotype: At one end, the junction sequence differs from germline, possibly due to a read error. The chain uses TRBV12-3 or TRBV12-4 and TRBJ2-3; D is possibly TRBD2 (5 bases). CDR3 length: 14 residues. The CDR3 region is CTSSLRTSTDTQYF. The CDR3 bases are TGTACCAGCAGTTTAAGGACTAGCACAGATACGCAGTATTTT.

For the CDR3, the DNA is TGTGCCAGCAGCCCCCAGGGGGGGCTCACAGATACGCAGTATTTT. As protein: CASSPQGGLTDTQYF. This rearrangement joins TRBV12-3 or TRBV12-4 to TRBJ2-3; perhaps D is TRBD1 or TRBD2 (7 bases each). This CDR3 spans 15 amino acids. Trimming left V 6 bases short and J 2 bases short, with 15 bases between.

The gene calls are TRBV7-2 and TRBJ2-1; 11 positions match TRBD1. Germline V CDR1 and CDR2: SGHTA, FQGNSA. The length of the CDR3 is 14 residues. The V segment lost 5 bases and the J segment 7 bases; nucleotides outside the gene matches: 4. The CDR3 nucleotides read TGTGCCAGCAGCACCGGACAGGGGGCTAATGAGCAGTTCTTC. It encodes CASSTGQGANEQFF.

About this clonotype: The junction and the germline gene differ at one end; a read error may be behind it. V gene TRBV29-1 combines with J gene TRBJ2-4; 7 bases match TRBD2. Germline lookup yields CDR1 SQVTM and CDR2 ANQGSEA. This CDR3 spans 15 amino acids. CDR3 coding DNA: TGCAGCGATGAAGATACGGGGGGTTCAAAAAACATTCAGTACTTC. Its protein product is CSDEDTGGSKNIQYF. Combining the CDR3 with reference TRBV29-1 and TRBJ2-4 gives the whole variable domain SAVISQKPSRDICQRGTSLTIQCQVDSQVTMMFWYRQQPGQSLTLIATANQGSEATYESGFVIDKFPISRPNLTFSTLTVSNMSPEDSSIYLCSDEDTGGSKNIQYFGAGTRLSVL.

This clonotype was recorded many times. This chain links TRBV5-1 with TRBJ2-1, with TRBD2 matching over 8 bases. Per germline, CDR1 SGHRS and CDR2 YFSETQ. This CDR3 is built from 15 residues. V shed 6 bases, J shed 0 bases, and the junction held 5 bases outside the gene matches. CDR3 DNA: TGCGCCAGCACCGCGGGGGGCAGCTCCTACAATGAGCAGTTCTTC. Translation: CASTAGGSSYNEQFF. Complete variable domain (other parts from reference TRBV5-1 and TRBJ2-1): KAGVTQTPRYLIKTRGQQVTLSCSPISGHRSVSWYQQTPGQGLQFLFEYFSETQRNKGNFPGRFSGRQFSNSRSEMNVSTLELGDSALYLCASTAGGSSYNEQFFGPGTRLTVL.

V usage is TRBV15 and J usage is TRBJ2-7; 8 bases are a match to TRBD1. The germline V gene encodes CDR1 LNHNV and CDR2 YYDKDF (reference sequence). V lost 0 bases and J lost 4; bases outside the gene matches: 5. CDR3 size: 15 residues. CDR3 residues: CATSRDFQGAYEQYF. The CDR3 DNA reads as TGTGCCACCAGCAGAGATTTCCAGGGGGCATACGAGCAGTACTTC.

The chain recombines TRBV9 with TRBJ1-4, with D possibly TRBD1 on 6 matching bases. Germline CDR1 and CDR2: SGDLS and YYNGEE. Trimming cost V 4 bases and J 4 bases, with 20 bases left between them. The CDR3 length is 17 residues. The CDR3 nucleotides read TGTGCCAGCAGCTCAGAAGGTCCAGGGGCGGATAATGAAAAACTGTTTTTT. Encoded protein: CASSSEGPGADNEKLFF.

Comments on this clonotype: An end of the junction differs from the germline gene, which may be a read error. This sequence joins TRBV5-1 and TRBJ1-1; 10 nucleotides line up with TRBD1. CDR1 and CDR2 (germline): SGHRS, YFSETQ. CDR3 length: 15 residues. In DNA form, the CDR3 reads TGCACCAGCAGCTTGAGGACAGGGGGGCTCGCTGAAGCTTTCTTT. Its protein is CTSSLRTGGLAEAFF.

There are a few counts of this clonotype. The chain has TRBV9 and TRBJ2-3, with D unclear. V shed 3 bases and J shed 2 bases, with 7 bases lying between them. Germline V gives CDR1 SGDLS, CDR2 YYNGEE. The CDR3 spans 13 residues. Here the CDR3 DNA reads TGTGCCAGCAGCGCCCTCACCACAGATACGCAGTATTTT. Its protein is CASSALTTDTQYF.

The genes are TRBV12-3 or TRBV12-4 and TRBJ1-1, with D unresolved. The length of the CDR3 is 14 residues. Trimming cost V 5 bases and J 5 bases, with 15 bases left between them. In DNA, the CDR3 is TGTGCCAGCAGTCCAGGAATCGTTGGGACTGAAGCTTTCTTT. The encoded protein is CASSPGIVGTEAFF.

This clonotype was seen a handful of times. The CDR3 coding sequence is TGTGCCAGCAGCTTGTACAACACCATATATTTT. Encoded protein: CASSLYNTIYF. The rearrangement joins TRBV7-2 to TRBJ1-3; D not certain. The CDR3 contains 11 residues. V dropped 3 bases and J dropped 7 bases, with 4 bases sitting between them. Germline CDR1 and CDR2: SGHTA and FQGNSA.

This clonotype was counted between two and nine times. This sequence joins TRBV6-5 and TRBJ1-2; the D is unclear. The germline CDR1 and CDR2 sequences are MNHEY and SVGAGI. The CDR3 covers 13 residues. Trimming stripped 6 bases from V and 4 bases from J, with 12 bases between. The CDR3 here is CASRTISAYGYTF. The CDR3 coding sequence is TGTGCCAGCAGGACAATAAGCGCCTATGGCTACACCTTC.

This clonotype appeared a few times. The chain recombines TRBV7-2 with TRBJ2-7; a weak D match, TRBD2 (6 bases). Germline-derived CDR1 and CDR2 are SGHTA and FQGNSA. CDR3 length: 14 amino acids. Trimming removed 2 bases from V and 3 bases from J, with 11 bases in between. CDR3 DNA: TGTGCCAGCAGCTTAATTGGAGGGGACTACGAGCAGTACTTC. Protein sequence: CASSLIGGDYEQYF.

V is TRBV6-2 or TRBV6-3 and J is TRBJ2-1, with 8 bases fitting TRBD2. The CDR3 spans 18 residues. Germline CDR1 is MNHEY and CDR2 is SVGEGT. J lost 7 bases, V lost 2 bases, and 16 bases had no gene match. The CDR3 sequence: CASSYPAERGFLVNEQFF. DNA of the CDR3: TGTGCCAGCAGTTACCCCGCTGAGCGGGGGTTCCTGGTGAATGAGCAGTTCTTC.

This clonotype was observed at least ten times. The chain recombines TRBV20-1 with TRBJ2-5; 7 nucleotides line up with TRBD2. V lost 0 bases, J lost 1 base, and 11 bases stayed unmatched. CDR3 length: 17 residues. From germline, CDR1 is DFQATT and CDR2 SNEGSKA (reference sequence). The CDR3 sequence is CSARDLVRAGSQETQYF. The CDR3 nucleotides read TGCAGTGCTAGAGACCTCGTTCGAGCGGGGAGCCAAGAGACCCAGTACTTC.

This clonotype was found a few times. The J gene is TRBJ2-5, the V gene TRBV6-5, with 11 bases that match TRBD1. This CDR3 is built from 16 residues. Germline V gene sequence: CDR1 MNHEY, CDR2 SVGAGI. The ends lost 6 bases at V and 5 bases at J; junction bases unmatched: 11. CDR3 sequence (DNA): TGTGCCAGCAGCCCTACTTCGGGACAGGGGGATGAGACCCAGTACTTC. Protein sequence: CASSPTSGQGDETQYF.

This sequence joins TRBV28 and TRBJ1-5; D not resolved. CDR1 MDHEN and CDR2 SYDVKM come from the germline V gene. Trimming took off 3 bases at V and 5 bases at J, with 11 bases between the two ends. The CDR3 is made up of 14 amino acids. CDR3 loop: CASSFTQRHQPQHF. CDR3 bases: TGTGCCAGCAGTTTTACTCAACGGCATCAGCCCCAGCATTTT.

This clonotype was detected a few times. The chain is built from TRBV4-3 and TRBJ1-2, with D possibly being TRBD1 (5 bases). Trimming took off 1 base at V and 4 bases at J, with 10 bases between the two ends. CDR1 and CDR2 (germline): LGHNA, YSLEER. The CDR3 totals 14 residues. The CDR3 loop reads CASSQVLGTYGYTF. DNA for the CDR3: TGCGCCAGCAGCCAAGTACTGGGGACCTATGGCTACACCTTC.

V and J are TRBV5-1 and TRBJ2-1; D perhaps matches TRBD1 (5 bases). The CDR3 is made up of 16 amino acids. V lost 4 bases to trimming and J lost 3 bases, with 17 bases between them. The germline CDR1 and CDR2 sequences are SGHRS and YFSETQ. CDR3 DNA: TGCGCCAGCAGCACTCAGGGTGTCGGAGTCTACAATGAGCAGTTCTTC. Its protein product is CASSTQGVGVYNEQFF.

The CDR3 loop is CASSLDHSGYTF. In DNA form, the CDR3 reads TGTGCCAGCAGCTTAGACCACTCAGGCTACACCTTC. This chain joins TRBV7-2 and TRBJ1-2; D is ambiguous. There are 12 residues in the CDR3. The V end was cut by 1 base, the J end by 8 bases, with 8 bases between. Germline loops: CDR1 SGHTA, CDR2 FQGNSA.

This clonotype has at least ten counts. The chain uses TRBV10-3 and TRBJ2-5; TRBD1 agrees at 11 bases. The germline gives CDR1 ENHRY, CDR2 SYGVKD. J lost 4 bases, V lost 6 bases, and 1 base had no gene match. This CDR3 is built from 13 residues. The CDR3 reads CAIRGTGGETQYF. The CDR3 DNA reads TGTGCCATCAGGGGGACAGGGGGAGAGACCCAGTACTTC.